This TCR beta chain is from a study of CD8+ T cells in alopecia areata. The germline CDR1 and CDR2 sequences are KGHSH and LQKENI. The CDR3 contains 17 residues. Trimming took 3 bases from V and 0 from J, leaving 15 bases between them. A remark on this clone: Antigen: not known.

RNA, once extracted, was reverse transcribed into cDNA for use as the sequencing template. Repertoires were generated with immunoSEQ multiplex PCR, while TCRdb's copy carries only in-frame clones and drops some. Counted here are around 120,000 clones, about half occurring once; the ten biggest clones make up roughly 0.5%. Treatment given: oral pan-JAK inhibitor, 5-10 mg twice daily. Punch biopsies of lesional scalp, plus peripheral blood, were taken from alopecia areata patients. Whole-study findings and limits: Tofacitinib did not eliminate many expanded lesional clones from scalp or blood. The study found TCR sharing across patients less clear than in mice, possibly for HLA reasons.

Material: CD4+ T cells sorted from blood, obtained at week 4, from a patient treated with tofacitinib. The source of this sequence is a human donor with alopecia areata. The chain joins TRBV18 to TRBJ1-3; TRBD1 might be the D (6 bases). CDR3 coding DNA: TGTGCCAGCTCACCGTCGAGACAGGTTCACTCTGGAAACACCATATATTTT. Translating gives CASSPSRQVHSGNTIYF. The whole variable domain, remainder taken from reference TRBV18 and TRBJ1-3, is NAGVMQNPRHLVRRRGQEARLRCSPMKGHSHVYWYRQLPEEGLKFMVYLQKENIIDESGMPKERFSAEFPKEGPSILRIQQVVRGDSAAYFCASSPSRQVHSGNTIYFGEGSWLTVV.